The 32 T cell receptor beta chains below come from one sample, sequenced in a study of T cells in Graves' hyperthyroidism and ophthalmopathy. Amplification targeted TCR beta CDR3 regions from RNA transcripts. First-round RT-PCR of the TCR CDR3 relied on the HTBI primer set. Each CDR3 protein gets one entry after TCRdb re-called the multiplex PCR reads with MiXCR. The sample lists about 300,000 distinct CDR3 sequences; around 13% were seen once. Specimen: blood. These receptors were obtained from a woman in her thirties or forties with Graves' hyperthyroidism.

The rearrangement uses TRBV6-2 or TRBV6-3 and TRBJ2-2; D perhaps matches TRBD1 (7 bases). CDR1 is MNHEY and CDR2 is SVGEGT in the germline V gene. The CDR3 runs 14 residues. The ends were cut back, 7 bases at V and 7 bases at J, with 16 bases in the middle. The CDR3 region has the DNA TGTGCCAGCACCAGGGGGTCCGGGGGCGGGGAGCTGTTTTTT. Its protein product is CASTRGSGGGELFF.

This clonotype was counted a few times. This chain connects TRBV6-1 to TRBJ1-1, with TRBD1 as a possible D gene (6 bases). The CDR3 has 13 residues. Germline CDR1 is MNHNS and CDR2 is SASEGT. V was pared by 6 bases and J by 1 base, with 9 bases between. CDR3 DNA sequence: TGTGCCAGCAGAGCGACAGGGAACACTGAAGCTTTCTTT. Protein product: CASRATGNTEAFF.

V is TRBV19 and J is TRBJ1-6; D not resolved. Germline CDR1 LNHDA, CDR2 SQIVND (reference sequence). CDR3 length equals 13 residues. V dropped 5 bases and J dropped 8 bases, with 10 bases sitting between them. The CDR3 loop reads CASSRGSHSPLHF. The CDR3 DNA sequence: TGTGCCAGTAGTCGTGGGAGCCATTCACCCCTCCACTTT.

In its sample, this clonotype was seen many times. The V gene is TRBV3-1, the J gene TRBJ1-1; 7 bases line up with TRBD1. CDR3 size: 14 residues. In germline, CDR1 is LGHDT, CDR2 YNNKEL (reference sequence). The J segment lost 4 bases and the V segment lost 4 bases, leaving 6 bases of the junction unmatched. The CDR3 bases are TGTGCCAGCAGCCGACAGGGATTGGGCACTGAAGCTTTCTTT. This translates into CASSRQGLGTEAFF. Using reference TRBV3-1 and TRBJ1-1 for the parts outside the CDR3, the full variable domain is DTAVSQTPKYLVTQMGNDKSIKCEQNLGHDTMYWYKQDSKKFLKIMFSYNNKELIINETVPNRFSPKSPDKAHLNLHINSLELGDSAVYFCASSRQGLGTEAFFGQGTRLTVV.

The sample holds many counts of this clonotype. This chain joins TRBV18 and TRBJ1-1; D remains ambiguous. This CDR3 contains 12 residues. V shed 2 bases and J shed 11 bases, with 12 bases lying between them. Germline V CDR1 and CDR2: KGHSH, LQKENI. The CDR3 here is CASSPGRPDAFF. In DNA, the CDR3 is TGTGCCAGCTCACCAGGACGGCCGGATGCTTTCTTT.

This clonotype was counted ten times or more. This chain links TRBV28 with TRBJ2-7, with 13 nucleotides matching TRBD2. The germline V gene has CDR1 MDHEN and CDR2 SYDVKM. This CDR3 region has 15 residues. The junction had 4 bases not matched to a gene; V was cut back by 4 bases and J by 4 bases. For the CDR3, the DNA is TGTGCCAGCAGTTCCGGACTAGCGGGGGCTTACGAGCAGTACTTC. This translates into CASSSGLAGAYEQYF.

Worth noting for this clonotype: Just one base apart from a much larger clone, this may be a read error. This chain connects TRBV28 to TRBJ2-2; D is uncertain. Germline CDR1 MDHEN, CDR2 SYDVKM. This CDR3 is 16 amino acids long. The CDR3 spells CACSQRTFANTGELFF. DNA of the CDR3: TGTGCCTGCAGCCAGCGAACGTTCGCGAACACCGGGGAGCTGTTTTTT.

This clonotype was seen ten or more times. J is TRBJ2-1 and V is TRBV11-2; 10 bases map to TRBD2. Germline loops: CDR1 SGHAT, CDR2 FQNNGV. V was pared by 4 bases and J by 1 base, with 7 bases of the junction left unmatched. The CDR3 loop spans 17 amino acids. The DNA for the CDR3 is TGTGCCAGCAGCTCATCCGGGACTAGCGCATCCTACAATGAGCAGTTCTTC. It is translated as CASSSSGTSASYNEQFF.

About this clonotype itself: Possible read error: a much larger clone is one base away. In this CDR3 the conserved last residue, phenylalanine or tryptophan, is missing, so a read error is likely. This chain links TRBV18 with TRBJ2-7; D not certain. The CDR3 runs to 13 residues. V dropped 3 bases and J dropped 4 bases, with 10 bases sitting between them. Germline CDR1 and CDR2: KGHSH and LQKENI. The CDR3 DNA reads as TGTGCCAGCTCACCCGGGCCACAATACGAGCAGTACCTC. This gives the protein CASSPGPQYEQYL.

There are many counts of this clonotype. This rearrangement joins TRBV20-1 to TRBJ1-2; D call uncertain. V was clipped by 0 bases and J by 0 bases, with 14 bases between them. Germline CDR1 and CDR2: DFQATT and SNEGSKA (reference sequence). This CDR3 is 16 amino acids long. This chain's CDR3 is CSARDRRTPANYGYTF. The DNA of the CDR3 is TGCAGTGCTAGAGATCGCCGGACCCCAGCTAACTATGGCTACACCTTC.

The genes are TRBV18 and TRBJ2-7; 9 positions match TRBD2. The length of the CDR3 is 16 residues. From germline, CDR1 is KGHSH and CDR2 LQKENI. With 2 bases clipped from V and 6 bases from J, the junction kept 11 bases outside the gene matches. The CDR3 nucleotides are TGTGCCAGCTCACCAGAAGTAGCGGGAGTTGGGGGCGAGCAGTACTTC. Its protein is CASSPEVAGVGGEQYF.

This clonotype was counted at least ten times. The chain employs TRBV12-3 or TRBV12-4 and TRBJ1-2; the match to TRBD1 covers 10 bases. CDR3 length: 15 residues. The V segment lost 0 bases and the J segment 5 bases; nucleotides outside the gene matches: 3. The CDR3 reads CASSLAWGQGYGYTF. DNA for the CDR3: TGTGCCAGCAGTTTAGCATGGGGACAGGGGTATGGCTACACCTTC.

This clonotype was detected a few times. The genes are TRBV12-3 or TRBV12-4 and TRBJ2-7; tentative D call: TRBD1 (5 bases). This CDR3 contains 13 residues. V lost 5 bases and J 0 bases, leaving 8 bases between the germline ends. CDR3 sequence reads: CASSLGASYEQYF. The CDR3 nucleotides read TGTGCCAGCAGTCTAGGGGCCTCCTACGAGCAGTACTTC.

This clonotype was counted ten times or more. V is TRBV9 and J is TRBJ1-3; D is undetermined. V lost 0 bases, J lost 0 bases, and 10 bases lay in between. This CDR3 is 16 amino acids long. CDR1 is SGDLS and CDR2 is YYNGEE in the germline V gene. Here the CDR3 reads CASSVGAIDSGNTIYF. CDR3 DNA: TGTGCCAGCAGCGTAGGGGCGATTGACTCTGGAAACACCATATATTTT.

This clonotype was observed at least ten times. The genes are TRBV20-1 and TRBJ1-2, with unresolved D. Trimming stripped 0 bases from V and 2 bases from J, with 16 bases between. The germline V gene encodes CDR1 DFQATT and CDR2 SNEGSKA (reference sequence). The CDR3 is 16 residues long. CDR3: CSARDLEGAKNYGYTF. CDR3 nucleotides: TGCAGTGCTAGAGATCTAGAGGGCGCAAAGAACTATGGCTACACCTTC.

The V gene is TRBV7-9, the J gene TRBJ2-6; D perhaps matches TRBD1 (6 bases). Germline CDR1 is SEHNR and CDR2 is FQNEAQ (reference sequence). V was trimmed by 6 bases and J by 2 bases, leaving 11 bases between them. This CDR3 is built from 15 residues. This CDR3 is CASRATGTGANVLTF. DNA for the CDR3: TGTGCCAGCAGAGCAACAGGGACTGGGGCCAACGTCCTGACTTTC.

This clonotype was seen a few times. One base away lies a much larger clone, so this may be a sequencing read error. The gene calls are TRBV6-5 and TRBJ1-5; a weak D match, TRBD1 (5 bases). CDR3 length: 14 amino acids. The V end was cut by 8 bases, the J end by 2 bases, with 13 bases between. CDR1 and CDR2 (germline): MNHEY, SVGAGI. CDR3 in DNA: TGTGCCAGCGGTTCCCGGGGGGGCAATCAGCCCCAGCATTTT. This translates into CASGSRGGNQPQHF.

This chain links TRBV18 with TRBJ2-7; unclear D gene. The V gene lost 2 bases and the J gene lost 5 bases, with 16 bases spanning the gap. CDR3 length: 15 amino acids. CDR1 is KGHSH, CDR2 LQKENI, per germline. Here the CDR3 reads CASSPDTDPFDEQYF. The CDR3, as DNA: TGTGCCAGCTCACCAGACACGGATCCCTTCGACGAGCAGTACTTC.

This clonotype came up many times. The CDR3 region is CASSQVETGLQPQHF. CDR3 nucleotides: TGCGCCAGCAGCCAAGTTGAAACCGGGTTACAGCCCCAGCATTTT. V and J are TRBV4-1 and TRBJ1-5; no firm D call. This CDR3 region has 15 residues. The V gene's germline CDR1 is MGHRA and CDR2 YSYEKL. Trimming stripped 1 base from V and 7 bases from J, with 14 bases between.

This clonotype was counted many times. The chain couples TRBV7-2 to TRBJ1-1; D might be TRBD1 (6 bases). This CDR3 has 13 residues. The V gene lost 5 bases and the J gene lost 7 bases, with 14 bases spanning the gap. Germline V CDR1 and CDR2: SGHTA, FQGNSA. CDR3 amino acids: CASSPRGRGEAFF. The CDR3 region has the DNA TGTGCCAGCAGCCCCAGGGGTAGGGGTGAAGCTTTCTTT.

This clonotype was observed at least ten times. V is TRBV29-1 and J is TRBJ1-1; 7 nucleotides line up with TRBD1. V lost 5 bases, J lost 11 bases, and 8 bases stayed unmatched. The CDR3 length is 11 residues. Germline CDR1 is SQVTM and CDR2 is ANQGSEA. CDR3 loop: CSVTAGGEAFF. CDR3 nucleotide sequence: TGCAGCGTTACAGCAGGGGGTGAGGCTTTCTTT.

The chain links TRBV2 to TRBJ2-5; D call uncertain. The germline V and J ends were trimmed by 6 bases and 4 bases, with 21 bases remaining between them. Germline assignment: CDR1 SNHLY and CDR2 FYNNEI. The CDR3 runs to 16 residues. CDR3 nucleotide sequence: TGTGCCAGCAGCTACACCTCGGGCTGGAGTAGAGAGACCCAGTACTTC. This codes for CASSYTSGWSRETQYF. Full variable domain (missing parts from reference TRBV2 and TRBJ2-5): EPEVTQTPSHQVTQMGQEVILRCVPISNHLYFYWYRQILGQKVEFLVSFYNNEISEKSEIFDDQFSVERPDGSNFTLKIRSTKLEDSAMYFCASSYTSGWSRETQYFGPGTRLLVL.

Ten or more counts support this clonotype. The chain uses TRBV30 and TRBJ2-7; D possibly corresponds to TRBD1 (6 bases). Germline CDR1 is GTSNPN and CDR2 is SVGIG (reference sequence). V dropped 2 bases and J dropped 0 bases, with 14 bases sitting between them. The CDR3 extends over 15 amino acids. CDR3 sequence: CAWSKTGPSSYEQYF. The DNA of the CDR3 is TGTGCCTGGAGTAAGACAGGCCCGAGCTCCTACGAGCAGTACTTC.

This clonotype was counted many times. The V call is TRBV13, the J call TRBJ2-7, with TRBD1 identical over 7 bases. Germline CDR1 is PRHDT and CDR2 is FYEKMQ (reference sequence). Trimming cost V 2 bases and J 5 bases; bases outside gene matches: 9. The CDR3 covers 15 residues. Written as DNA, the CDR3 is TGTGCCAGCAGCTTAAGAGGGACAGAATTCGACGAGCAGTACTTC. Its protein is CASSLRGTEFDEQYF.

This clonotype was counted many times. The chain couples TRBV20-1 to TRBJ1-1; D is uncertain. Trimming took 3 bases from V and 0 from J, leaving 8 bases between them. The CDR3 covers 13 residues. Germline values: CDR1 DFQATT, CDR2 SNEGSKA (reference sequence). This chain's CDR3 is CSASGSMNTEAFF. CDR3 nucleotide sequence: TGCAGTGCTAGCGGGAGCATGAACACTGAAGCTTTCTTT.

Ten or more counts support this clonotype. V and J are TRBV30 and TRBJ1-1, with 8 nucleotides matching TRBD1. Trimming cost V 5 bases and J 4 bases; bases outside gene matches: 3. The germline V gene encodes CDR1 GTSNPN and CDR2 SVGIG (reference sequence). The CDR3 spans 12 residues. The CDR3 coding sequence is TGTGCCTGGGGACAGGGTGGCACTGAAGCTTTCTTT. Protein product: CAWGQGGTEAFF.

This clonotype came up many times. This chain's CDR3 is CASSQVFKRGGTEAFF. The CDR3 region has the DNA TGTGCCAGCAGCCAAGTATTTAAAAGGGGCGGCACTGAAGCTTTCTTT. The chain carries TRBV3-1 and TRBJ1-1; D is perhaps TRBD1 (5 bases). The CDR3 is 16 amino acids. Germline values: CDR1 LGHDT, CDR2 YNNKEL (reference sequence). V lost 1 base to trimming and J lost 4 bases, with 16 bases between them.

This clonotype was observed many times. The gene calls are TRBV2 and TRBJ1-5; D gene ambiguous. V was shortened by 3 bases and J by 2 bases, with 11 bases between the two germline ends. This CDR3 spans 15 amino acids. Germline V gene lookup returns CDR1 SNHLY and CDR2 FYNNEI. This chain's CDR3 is CASSDDREGNQPQHF. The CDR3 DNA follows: TGTGCCAGCAGTGACGATAGGGAGGGCAATCAGCCCCAGCATTTT.

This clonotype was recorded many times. The CDR3 DNA sequence: TGCAGTGCAATACCCGGACTAGCGGGAGGCACCGGGGAGCTGTTTTTT. This codes for CSAIPGLAGGTGELFF. The rearrangement links TRBV20-1 to TRBJ2-2, with 14 bases identical to TRBD2. V lost 6 bases to trimming and J lost 4 bases; unmatched junction nucleotides: 7. The CDR3 is made up of 16 amino acids. From germline, CDR1 is DFQATT and CDR2 SNEGSKA (reference sequence).

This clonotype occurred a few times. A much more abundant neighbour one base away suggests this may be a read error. DNA of the CDR3: TGTGCCAGCAGTTTATTCCCCGTTAAGAGGGTCTATGGCTACACCTTC. The encoded protein is CASSLFPVKRVYGYTF. V gene TRBV28 combines with J gene TRBJ1-2; unclear D gene. V dropped 1 base and J dropped 4 bases, with 16 bases sitting between them. The CDR3 is 16 residues long. CDR1 and CDR2 (germline): MDHEN, SYDVKM.

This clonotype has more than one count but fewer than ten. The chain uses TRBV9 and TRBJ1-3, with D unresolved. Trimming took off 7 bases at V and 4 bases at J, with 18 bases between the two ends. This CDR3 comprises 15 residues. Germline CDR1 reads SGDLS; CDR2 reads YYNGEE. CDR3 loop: CASASSGRAGNTIYF. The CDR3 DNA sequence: TGTGCCAGCGCTTCCTCCGGGAGGGCAGGAAACACCATATATTTT.

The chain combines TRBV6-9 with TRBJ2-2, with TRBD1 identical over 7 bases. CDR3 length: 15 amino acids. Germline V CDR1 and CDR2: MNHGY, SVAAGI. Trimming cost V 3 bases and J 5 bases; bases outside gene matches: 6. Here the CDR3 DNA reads TGTGCCAGCAGTTACGAACAGGGGAATACCGGGGAGCTGTTTTTT. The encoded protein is CASSYEQGNTGELFF.